These 23 T cell receptor beta chains share one sample of origin, sequenced in a study of blood T cell repertoires in COVID-19. The table came from immunoSEQ multiplex PCR; TCRdb's copy has only in-frame clones and leaves some out. The table includes approximately 250,000 clones, about 83% detected once. Sequencing was carried out using peripheral blood. These receptor sequences come from a woman of 80 years or more with COVID-19, enrolled during active disease.

The count of this clone is one. This chain uses TRBV2 with TRBJ1-6; D might be TRBD1 (5 bases). Germline V gene sequence: CDR1 SNHLY, CDR2 FYNNEI. The CDR3 has 14 amino acids. Trimming took 7 bases from V and 7 from J, leaving 14 bases between them. The CDR3 sequence: CASTGATPNSPLHF. CDR3 sequence (DNA): TGTGCCAGCACTGGGGCCACCCCGAATTCACCCCTCCACTTT.

This chain joins TRBV18 and TRBJ1-1; TRBD1 matches at 7 bases. Trimming cost V 7 bases and J 6 bases; bases outside gene matches: 14. CDR3 length: 15 residues. Germline V CDR1 and CDR2: KGHSH, LQKENI. The CDR3 DNA reads as TGTGCCAGCTTGGTGGTCCAGGGGGTAACTTCTGAAGCTTTCTTT. Translation gives CASLVVQGVTSEAFF.

The rearrangement links TRBV19 to TRBJ1-2, with D perhaps TRBD1 (5 bases). V was cut by 7 bases and J by 6 bases, with 24 bases left in between. CDR1 is LNHDA and CDR2 is SQIVND in the germline V gene (reference sequence). The CDR3 length is 16 residues. The CDR3 DNA reads as TGTGCCAGTATAGGAAGGGGTATCCACGCCGGGCATGGCTACACCTTC. This translates into CASIGRGIHAGHGYTF.

This clone was observed a few times. In nucleotides, the CDR3 is TGTGCCAGCAGCTTATACAGGGGCTCTGGAAACACCATATATTTT. Translated, it gives CASSLYRGSGNTIYF. The rearrangement joins TRBV7-2 to TRBJ1-3; 7 nucleotides align to TRBD1. Germline CDR1 and CDR2: SGHTA and FQGNSA. CDR3 size: 15 residues. The V and J ends lost 2 bases and 0 bases, in that order; junction bases with no gene match: 1.

This chain uses TRBV2 with TRBJ2-3; 10 bases line up with TRBD2. The CDR3 length is 15 residues. The ends lost 9 bases at V and 2 bases at J; junction bases unmatched: 8. Germline lookup yields CDR1 SNHLY and CDR2 FYNNEI. CDR3 DNA sequence: TGTGCCAGTTCCATACTAGCGGGGACCACAGATACGCAGTATTTT. This codes for CASSILAGTTDTQYF.

This clone was seen just once. The chain carries TRBV9 and TRBJ2-7, with 11 bases lining up with TRBD2. Unmatched junction bases numbered 6, after V lost 0 bases and J lost 4 bases. This CDR3 is 16 amino acids long. Germline CDR1 reads SGDLS; CDR2 reads YYNGEE. The CDR3 coding sequence is TGTGCCAGCAGCGTAGACTTGTCTAGCGGGGGGTACGAGCAGTACTTC. Protein product: CASSVDLSSGGYEQYF.

The CDR3: CASSIWDNNQPQHF. The CDR3, as DNA: TGTGCCAGTAGTATATGGGACAACAATCAGCCCCAGCATTTT. This chain links TRBV19 with TRBJ1-5; D might be TRBD1 (6 bases). CDR1 is LNHDA and CDR2 is SQIVND in the germline V gene (reference sequence). The V gene lost 2 bases and the J gene lost 3 bases, with 8 bases spanning the gap. This CDR3 comprises 14 residues.

The sample holds one count of this clone. The V and J genes are TRBV6-1 and TRBJ2-7; D gene ambiguous. The germline CDR1 and CDR2 sequences are MNHNS and SASEGT. The CDR3 extends over 11 amino acids. V was shortened by 2 bases and J by 6 bases, with 5 bases between the two germline ends. The DNA for the CDR3 is TGTGCCAGCAGTGAACGAGGCGAGCAGTACGTC. Encoded protein: CASSERGEQYV.

This clone was observed a few times. The chain carries TRBV30 and TRBJ1-3; D is uncertain. CDR3 size: 12 residues. The V gene's germline CDR1 is GTSNPN and CDR2 SVGIG (reference sequence). V lost 8 bases and J lost 4, with 12 bases in between. The CDR3 reads CAAGKHGNTIYF. The DNA of the CDR3 is TGTGCCGCGGGGAAGCACGGAAACACCATATATTTT.

The CDR3, as DNA: TGTGCCACCAGTTGGGCAGCTACAGATACGCAGTATTTT. Encoded protein: CATSWAATDTQYF. This sequence joins TRBV24-1 and TRBJ2-3; D is unclear. The CDR3 runs to 13 residues. Trimming took off 6 bases at V and 3 bases at J, with 9 bases between the two ends. Germline lookup yields CDR1 KGHDR and CDR2 SFDVKD.

The chain recombines TRBV7-8 with TRBJ1-3, with D uncertain. This CDR3 spans 16 amino acids. Deletions cut 1 base from V and 0 bases from J, with 10 bases between. Germline values: CDR1 SGHVS, CDR2 FQNEAQ. CDR3 coding DNA: TGTGCCAGCAGCTTAGATGGCAGAAGCTCTGGAAACACCATATATTTT. Its translation: CASSLDGRSSGNTIYF.

The genes are TRBV18 and TRBJ2-1, with D uncertain. This CDR3 comprises 17 residues. The V and J ends lost 3 bases and 0 bases respectively, with 15 bases between them. The V gene's germline CDR1 is KGHSH and CDR2 LQKENI. CDR3: CASSPRLIESSYNEQFF. The CDR3 DNA reads as TGTGCCAGCTCACCCCGACTGATAGAGAGCTCCTACAATGAGCAGTTCTTC.

The chain recombines TRBV11-3 with TRBJ1-1, with TRBD1 identical over 9 bases. J gave up 4 bases and V 4 bases, and 10 bases lay outside the gene matches. This CDR3 is 16 amino acids long. Germline CDR1 reads SGHNT; CDR2 reads YENEEA. CDR3 residues: CASSSSGTGLTTEAFF. The CDR3 DNA sequence: TGTGCCAGCAGCTCAAGCGGGACAGGGTTGACCACTGAAGCTTTCTTT.

The chain links TRBV18 to TRBJ1-5, with TRBD1 matching 7 bases. The CDR3 runs 16 residues. J was trimmed by 4 bases and V by 2 bases; bases with no gene match: 8. Germline CDR1 and CDR2: KGHSH and LQKENI. This CDR3 reads CASSPAGQSSNQPQHF. The CDR3 bases are TGTGCCAGCTCACCAGCGGGACAGTCGTCAAATCAGCCCCAGCATTTT.

In this sample, this clone turned up a few times. The J gene is TRBJ1-1, the V gene TRBV19; unclear D gene. Germline lookup yields CDR1 LNHDA and CDR2 SQIVND (reference sequence). The V end lost 7 bases, the J end lost 5 bases, and 11 bases lay between the germline ends. The CDR3 contains 12 residues. The CDR3 region is CASTETGTEAFF. CDR3 sequence (DNA): TGTGCCAGTACCGAAACGGGGACTGAAGCTTTCTTT.

The rearrangement joins TRBV28 to TRBJ2-7, with a tentative D call TRBD1 (6 bases). Trimming took 6 bases from V and 3 from J, leaving 9 bases between them. The CDR3 runs 12 residues. From germline, CDR1 is MDHEN and CDR2 SYDVKM. The CDR3 here is CASRQGNYEQYF. The CDR3 DNA follows: TGTGCCAGCAGACAGGGCAACTACGAGCAGTACTTC.

The chain uses TRBV11-2 and TRBJ2-5; 13 nucleotides line up with TRBD2. Per germline, CDR1 SGHAT and CDR2 FQNNGV. The V segment lost 5 bases and the J segment 2 bases; nucleotides outside the gene matches: 5. The CDR3 has 16 amino acids. CDR3 DNA sequence: TGTGCCAGCAGCATACCGGGACTAGCGGGGCAAGAGACCCAGTACTTC. Translated: CASSIPGLAGQETQYF.

This chain connects TRBV7-9 to TRBJ1-5; a possible D gene is TRBD1 (5 bases). This CDR3 has 17 residues. With 1 base removed from V and 5 bases from J, the gap between germline ends came to 18 bases. The V gene's germline CDR1 is SEHNR and CDR2 FQNEAQ (reference sequence). The DNA for the CDR3 is TGTGCCAGCAGCTTAGTTCGGGTACACGGGGGTGATCAGCCCCAGCATTTT. It codes for CASSLVRVHGGDQPQHF.

The rearrangement joins TRBV3-1 (or the pseudogene TRBV3-2) to TRBJ2-3; 8 positions agree with TRBD2. The length of the CDR3 is 15 residues. Germline trimming cut 5 bases from V and 3 bases from J; bases unmatched to any gene: 7. Germline V lookup: CDR1 LGHDT, CDR2 YNNKEL (reference sequence). As DNA, the CDR3 is TGTGCCAGCAGCGTCGGGGGGGATTTAACAGATACGCAGTATTTT. This sequence encodes CASSVGGDLTDTQYF.

The V gene is TRBV28, the J gene TRBJ1-3; D is perhaps TRBD1 (5 bases). Trimming removed 5 bases at V and 1 base at J, with 9 bases between. Germline V lookup: CDR1 MDHEN, CDR2 SYDVKM. The CDR3 is made up of 14 amino acids. CDR3 sequence: CASSLGQSGNTIYF. The CDR3 nucleotides read TGTGCCAGCAGTCTGGGGCAGTCTGGAAACACCATATATTTT.

This rearrangement joins TRBV19 to TRBJ2-3; 8 positions match TRBD2. This CDR3 is built from 13 residues. Trimming removed 11 bases from V and 2 bases from J; junction bases left unmatched: 6. Germline-derived CDR1 and CDR2 are LNHDA and SQIVND (reference sequence). Here the CDR3 reads CAGERGPTDTQYF. The CDR3, as DNA: TGTGCCGGGGAGCGGGGGCCCACAGATACGCAGTATTTT.

The chain combines TRBV6-5 with TRBJ2-7; TRBD2 matches at 8 bases. The junction had 9 bases not matched to a gene; V was cut back by 6 bases and J by 2 bases. The germline gives CDR1 MNHEY, CDR2 SVGAGI. This CDR3 has 15 amino acids. The CDR3 sequence: CASSLRSGGPYEQYF. In DNA, the CDR3 is TGTGCCAGCAGCCTAAGGTCGGGGGGGCCCTACGAGCAGTACTTC.

This clone showed up just once. Written as DNA, the CDR3 is TGTGCCAGCAGTGAATTTATAAACACCATATATTTT. This sequence encodes CASSEFINTIYF. This chain connects TRBV6-1 to TRBJ1-3; D uncertain. V lost 2 bases and J lost 6, with 5 bases in between. Germline V gives CDR1 MNHNS, CDR2 SASEGT. There are 12 residues in the CDR3.